Here is one TCR beta chain with its context. Other nucleotide sequences from this sample produce the same CDR3. Some clones are missing from TCRdb's copy, which holds only in-frame ones; the method was immunoSEQ multiplex PCR. The data contain over a million clones, around 97% of them seen just once; the ten biggest clones take up more than 0.9%. The data originate from a study of shared clonotypes between healthy human individuals. Germline loops: CDR1 SGHTA, CDR2 FQGNSA. The CDR3 contains 13 residues. With 3 bases removed from V and 3 bases from J, the gap between germline ends came to 9 bases. The sequence derives from a young man in good health. The chain employs TRBV7-2 and TRBJ2-7, with D tentatively TRBD1 or TRBD2 (6 bases each). Sequenced: naive CD4+ T cells sorted from blood. As for subset: CD45RA+ positively selected. The CDR3 is CASSLEGGYEQYF. The CDR3 DNA is TGTGCCAGCAGCTTGGAGGGGGGCTACGAGCAGTACTTC.